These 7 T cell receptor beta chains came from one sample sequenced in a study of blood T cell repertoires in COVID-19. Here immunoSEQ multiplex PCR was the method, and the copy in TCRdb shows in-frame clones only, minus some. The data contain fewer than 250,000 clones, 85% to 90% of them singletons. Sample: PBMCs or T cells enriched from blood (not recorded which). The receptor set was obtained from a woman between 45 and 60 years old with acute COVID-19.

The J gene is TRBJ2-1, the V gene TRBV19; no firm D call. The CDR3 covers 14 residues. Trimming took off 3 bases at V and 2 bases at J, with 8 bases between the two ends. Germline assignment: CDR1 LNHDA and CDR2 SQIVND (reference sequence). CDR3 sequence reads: CASSIGTAYNEQFF. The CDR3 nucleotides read TGTGCCAGTAGTATTGGAACAGCCTACAATGAGCAGTTCTTC.

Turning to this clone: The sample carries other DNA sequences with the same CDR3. The CDR3 sequence: CASSLAGASYEQYF. As DNA, the CDR3 is TGTGCCAGCAGTCTGGCGGGTGCCTCCTACGAGCAGTACTTC. The V gene is TRBV27, the J gene TRBJ2-7, with TRBD2 as a possible D gene (5 bases). CDR1 is MNHEY, CDR2 SMNVEV, per germline (reference sequence). The CDR3 spans 14 residues. V lost 5 bases, J lost 0 bases, and 11 bases lay in between.

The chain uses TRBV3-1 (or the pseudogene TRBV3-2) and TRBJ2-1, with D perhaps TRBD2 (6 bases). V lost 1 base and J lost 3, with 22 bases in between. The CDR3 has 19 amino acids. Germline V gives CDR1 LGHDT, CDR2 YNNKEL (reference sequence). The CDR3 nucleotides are TGTGCCAGCAGCCAAGTAGCGGACCCTGTTGCGCCGAACTACAATGAGCAGTTCTTC. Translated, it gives CASSQVADPVAPNYNEQFF.

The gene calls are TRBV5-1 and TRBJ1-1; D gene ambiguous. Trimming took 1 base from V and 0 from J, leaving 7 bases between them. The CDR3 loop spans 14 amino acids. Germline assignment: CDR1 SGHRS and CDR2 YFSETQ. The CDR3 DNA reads TGCGCCAGCAGCTTGACAGTGATGAACACTGAAGCTTTCTTT. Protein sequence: CASSLTVMNTEAFF.

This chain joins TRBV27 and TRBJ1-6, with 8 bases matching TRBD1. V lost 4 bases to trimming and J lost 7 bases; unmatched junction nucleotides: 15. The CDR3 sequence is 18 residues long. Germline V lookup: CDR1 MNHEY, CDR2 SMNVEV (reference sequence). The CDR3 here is CASSWTGRSRGWNSPLHF. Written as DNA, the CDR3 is TGTGCCAGCAGTTGGACAGGGCGCTCTCGGGGGTGGAATTCACCCCTCCACTTT.

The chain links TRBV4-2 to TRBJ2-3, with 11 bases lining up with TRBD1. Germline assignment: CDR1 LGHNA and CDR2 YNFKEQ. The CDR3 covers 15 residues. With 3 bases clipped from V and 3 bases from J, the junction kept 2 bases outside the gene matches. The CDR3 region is CASSQGTGGTDTQYF. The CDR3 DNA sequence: TGTGCCAGCAGCCAGGGGACAGGGGGAACAGATACGCAGTATTTT.

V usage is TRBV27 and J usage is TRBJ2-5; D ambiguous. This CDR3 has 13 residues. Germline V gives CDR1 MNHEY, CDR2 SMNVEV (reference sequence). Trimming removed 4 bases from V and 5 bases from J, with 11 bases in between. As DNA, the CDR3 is TGTGCCAGCAGTTCATACAACACGGAGACCCAGTACTTC. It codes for CASSSYNTETQYF.